One and the same sample provided the 2 T cell receptor beta chains below, sequenced in a study of T cells after yellow fever vaccination. TCRdb passed the 5' RACE reads through MiXCR, listing each CDR3 protein once. The repertoire consists of roughly 250,000 distinct CDR3 sequences, with approximately 12% occurring once and the leading ten covering about 0.51%. The material sequenced was CD4+ T cells sorted from PBMCs, taken 45 days after the yellow fever booster vaccination. The receptors come from a man aged 25 to 40 who received the YFV17D yellow fever vaccine.

In DNA, the CDR3 is TGTGCCAGCAGCTTAGAGGCGATCCCCCTCTACGAGCAGTACTTC. Translating gives CASSLEAIPLYEQYF. The rearrangement uses TRBV7-9 and TRBJ2-7; no definite D call. The CDR3 totals 15 residues. Trimming removed 1 base at V and 3 bases at J, with 13 bases between. The germline CDR1 and CDR2 sequences are SEHNR and FQNEAQ (reference sequence).

The chain is built from TRBV28 and TRBJ1-1; D might be TRBD1 (5 bases). This CDR3 spans 12 amino acids. V was shortened by 6 bases and J by 12 bases, with 17 bases between the two germline ends. CDR1 is MDHEN, CDR2 SYDVKM, per germline. The CDR3 reads CASSSGRWGTFF. In DNA form, the CDR3 reads TGTGCCAGCAGCTCGGGACGGTGGGGGACTTTCTTT.